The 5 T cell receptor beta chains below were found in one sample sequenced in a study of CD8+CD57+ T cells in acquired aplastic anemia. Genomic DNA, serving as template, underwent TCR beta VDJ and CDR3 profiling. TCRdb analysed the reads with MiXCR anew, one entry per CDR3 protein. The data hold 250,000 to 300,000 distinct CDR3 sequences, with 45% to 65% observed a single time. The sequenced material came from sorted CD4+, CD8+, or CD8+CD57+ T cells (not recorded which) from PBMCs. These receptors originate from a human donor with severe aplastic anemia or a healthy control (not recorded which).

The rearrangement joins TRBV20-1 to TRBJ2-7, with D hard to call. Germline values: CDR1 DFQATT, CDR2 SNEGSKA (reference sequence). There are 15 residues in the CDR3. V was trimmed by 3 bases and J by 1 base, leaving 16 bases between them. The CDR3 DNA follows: TGCAGTGCTAGCTCCGGTTTGATGCGGTCCTACGAGCAGTACTTC. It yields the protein CSASSGLMRSYEQYF.

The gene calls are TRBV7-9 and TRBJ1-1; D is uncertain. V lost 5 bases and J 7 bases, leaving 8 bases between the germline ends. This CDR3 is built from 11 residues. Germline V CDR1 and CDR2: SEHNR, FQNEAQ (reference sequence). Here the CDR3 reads CASSNRGEAFF. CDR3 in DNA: TGTGCCAGCAGCAACCGAGGTGAAGCTTTCTTT.

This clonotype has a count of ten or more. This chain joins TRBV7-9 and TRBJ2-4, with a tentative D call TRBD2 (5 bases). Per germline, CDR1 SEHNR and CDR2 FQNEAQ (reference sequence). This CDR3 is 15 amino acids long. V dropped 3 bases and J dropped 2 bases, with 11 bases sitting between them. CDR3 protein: CASSFSGSPKNIQYF. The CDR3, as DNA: TGTGCCAGCAGCTTTAGTGGGAGTCCCAAAAACATTCAGTACTTC.

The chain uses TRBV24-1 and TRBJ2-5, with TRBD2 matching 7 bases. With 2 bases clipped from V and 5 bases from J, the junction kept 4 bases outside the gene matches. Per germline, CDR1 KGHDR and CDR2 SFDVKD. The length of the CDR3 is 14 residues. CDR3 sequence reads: CATSDWTRVETQYF. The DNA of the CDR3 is TGTGCCACCAGTGATTGGACTAGGGTGGAGACCCAGTACTTC.

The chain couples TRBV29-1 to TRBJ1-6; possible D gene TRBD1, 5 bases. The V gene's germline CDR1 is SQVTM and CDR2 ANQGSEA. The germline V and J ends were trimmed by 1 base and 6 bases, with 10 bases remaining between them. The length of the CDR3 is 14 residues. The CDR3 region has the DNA TGCAGCGTTGAAGGGGCCGGGGGTAATTCACCCCTCCACTTT. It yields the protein CSVEGAGGNSPLHF.